One T cell receptor beta chain is described in this entry. The data were obtained in a study of blood T cell repertoires in COVID-19. Study-level information: Samples of COVID-19 (acute and convalescent) were obtained from the United States, Italy and Spain. T cells, B-cell-depleted T cells, or PBMCs provided the cDNA or gDNA that served as material.

Under the authors' procedure: Estimates of nucleated cell counts were drawn from the amplification of reference gene primers. Sequencing used immunoSEQ multiplex PCR; TCRdb keeps in-frame clones, though not all of them. V and J calls and clone size are as listed in that table; D and trimming were resolved from the DNA. This sample yields approximately 450,000 clones, of which around 89% are seen a single time; more than 0.95% belongs to the top ten. In assigning cohorts, the study relied on participant-reported clinical history. The germline V gene encodes CDR1 SGDLS and CDR2 YYNGEE. Trimming removed 4 bases from V and 0 bases from J, with 16 bases in between. CDR3 length: 16 residues.

The TCR originated in a man aged 25 to 40 who had recovered from COVID-19. V is TRBV9 and J is TRBJ1-1; a weak D match, TRBD1 (5 bases). Sequencing was performed on PBMCs or T cells enriched from blood (not recorded which). In DNA form, the CDR3 reads TGTGCCAGCAGCTCATTAGGCGGGGGGATGAACACTGAAGCTTTCTTT. Its translation is CASSSLGGGMNTEAFF.